This T cell receptor beta chain came from a study of CD8 T cells in ankylosing spondylitis. Study findings and constraints: Fewer than 10 highly homologous variants made up a TCR beta motif that seemed to typify ankylosing spondylitis blood. Disease-linked clones were reportedly significantly enriched in matched ankylosing spondylitis synovial fluid. CD8+ disease-linked clones were present at relatively low frequencies in blood.

About this clonotype: The antigen is undetermined.

Germline V lookup: CDR1 LNHNV, CDR2 YYDKDF (reference sequence). The junction had 14 bases not matched to a gene; V was cut back by 4 bases and J by 9 bases. The CDR3 is 16 residues long. Generation of TCR beta libraries employed quantitative 5'-RACE incorporating molecular barcodes. TCRdb re-derived calls from the 5' RACE reads in MiXCR, one entry per CDR3 protein. The sample lists roughly 700,000 distinct CDR3 sequences, around 20% occurring once. This clonotype originated in a male donor with ankylosing spondylitis. The chain employs TRBV15 and TRBJ2-1; 8 bases are a match to TRBD2. The sequenced sample was blood, either unsorted or a sorted T cell fraction (not recorded which). CDR3 sequence reads: CATSTDRSGMGGEQFF. The CDR3, as DNA: TGTGCCACCAGCACGGACCGTAGCGGGATGGGAGGTGAGCAGTTCTTC.